The sample holds many counts of the clone carrying this T cell receptor (beta chain). Antigen unknown. The CDR3 loop spans 13 amino acids. Germline CDR1 and CDR2: SGHVS and FQNEAQ. V was pared by 1 base and J by 5 bases, with 0 bases of the junction left unmatched. This entry comes from a study of T cells in Graves' hyperthyroidism and ophthalmopathy. Study-level information: At initial diagnosis, before any treatment had begun, peripheral blood was obtained. Study-wide results and caveats: A 13 V-J model separated ophthalmopathy from stable hyperthyroidism. Appearing also in blood were most of the thyroid clonotypes expanded above 0.001.

Researchers took RNA transcripts and amplified the TCR beta CDR3 regions from them. A first-round RT-PCR of the TCR CDR3 used the HTBI primer set. TCRdb reanalysed the multiplex PCR reads using MiXCR and keeps one entry per CDR3 protein. Found here are over 450,000 distinct CDR3 sequences, 17% of them singletons; the top ten hold 15% to 20%. V is TRBV7-8 and J is TRBJ2-3; TRBD2 matches 7 bases. The sequence came from a woman aged 18-30 years with Graves' ophthalmopathy. Sequenced input: blood. DNA of the CDR3: TGTGCCAGCAGCTTAGGGGAGGGAGATACGCAGTATTTT. Translating it yields CASSLGEGDTQYF. The full variable domain, in which reference TRBV7-8 and TRBJ2-3 provide the parts outside the CDR3, is GAGVSQSPRYKVAKRGQDVALRCDPISGHVSLFWYQQALGQGPEFLTYFQNEAQLDKSGLPSDRFFAERPEGSVSTLKIQRTQQEDSAVYLCASSLGEGDTQYFGPGTRLTVL.